A selection of T cell receptor beta chains follows, all from one sample in a study of identical twins. TCRdb fed the 5' RACE reads into MiXCR, producing one record per CDR3 protein. The sample holds 350,000 to 400,000 distinct CDR3 sequences, approximately 10% seen once. The sample taken for sequencing was naive T cells sorted from blood. Receptor source: a woman aged 45-59 years in good health. Both conserved end residues are part of each CDR3. The D gene is left open where the match is weak. Where a row states a size, it is once, few, many or the class of an expanded clone; other rows omit it.

V	J	size	D	CDR3	DNA
TRBV18	TRBJ2-5	few	-	CASSPPSWETQYF	TGTGCCAGCTCACCACCGTCTTGGGAGACCCAGTACTTC
TRBV5-1	TRBJ1-2	-	-	CASSLGMWSSTNYGYTF	TGCGCCAGCAGCTTGGGGATGTGGAGCTCCACTAACTATGGCTACACCTTC
TRBV7-7	TRBJ2-7	few	TRBD1	CASSPGTGGTGEQYF	TGTGCTAGCAGCCCGGGGACAGGGGGGACGGGCGAGCAGTACTTC
TRBV29-1	TRBJ2-5	many	-	CSGTVYQETQYF	TGCAGCGGAACAGTGTACCAAGAGACCCAGTACTTC
TRBV7-9	TRBJ2-7	few	-	CASSHSLDSYEQYF	TGTGCCAGCAGCCACAGTTTGGACTCCTACGAGCAGTACTTC
TRBV4-1	TRBJ2-5	-	-	CASSQDLEETQYF	TGCGCCAGCAGCCAAGATCTTGAAGAGACCCAGTACTTC
TRBV20-1	TRBJ2-3	few	TRBD2	CSASRTSGTDTQYF	TGCAGTGCTAGTAGGACTAGCGGCACAGATACGCAGTATTTT
TRBV24-1	TRBJ1-2	-	-	CATRGRFRDGYTF	TGTGCCACCAGGGGACGATTTAGAGATGGCTACACCTTC
TRBV20-1	TRBJ2-3	-	-	CSAPRADRPRTQYF	TGCAGTGCTCCAAGAGCGGACCGGCCTCGGACGCAGTATTTT
TRBV4-1	TRBJ2-3	many	TRBD2	CASSQDRVPGRTDTQYF	TGCGCCAGCAGCCAAGATCGGGTTCCCGGGAGGACAGATACGCAGTATTTT
TRBV18	TRBJ1-1	-	TRBD1	CASSRDRLEAFF	TGTGCCAGCTCGCGGGACAGACTTGAAGCTTTCTTT